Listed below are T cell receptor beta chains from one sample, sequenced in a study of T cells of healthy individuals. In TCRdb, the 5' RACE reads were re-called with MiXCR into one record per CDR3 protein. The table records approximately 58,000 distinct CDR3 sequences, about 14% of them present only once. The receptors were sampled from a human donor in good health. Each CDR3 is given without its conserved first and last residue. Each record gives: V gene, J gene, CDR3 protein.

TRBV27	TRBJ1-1	ASRIDREGTEAF
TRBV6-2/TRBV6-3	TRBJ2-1	ASSYLSFRKSSGGRNEQF
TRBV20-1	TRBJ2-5	SASQGGETQY
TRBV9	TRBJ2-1	ASSEFGEASGGNEQF
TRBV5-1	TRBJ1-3	ASSFSADSGNTIY
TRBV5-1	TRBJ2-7	ASSPQGEHHEQY
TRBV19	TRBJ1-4	ASSLAWRADEKLF
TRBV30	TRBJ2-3	AWALGPPASDTQY
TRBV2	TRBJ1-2	ASRRQAYGYT
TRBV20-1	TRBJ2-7	SARETHYEQY
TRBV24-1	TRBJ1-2	ATSDTDRGKHGYT
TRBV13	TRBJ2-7	ASSEAGSHEQY
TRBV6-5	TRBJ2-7	ASSYAEGEQY
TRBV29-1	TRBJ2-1	SGLDRGDNEQF
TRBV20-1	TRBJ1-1	SANKGGSTTEAF
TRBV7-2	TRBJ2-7	ASSLQGAYEQY
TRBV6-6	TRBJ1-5	ASSPPGLSNQPQH
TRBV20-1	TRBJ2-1	SAREDEQF
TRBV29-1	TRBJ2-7	SVESGAHYEQY
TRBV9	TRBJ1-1	ASSVDPFGRNEAF
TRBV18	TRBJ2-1	ASSPPTQSSYNEQF
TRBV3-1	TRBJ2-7	ASSRSNSEGRPY
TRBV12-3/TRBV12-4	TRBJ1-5	ASMNRVSYSNQPQH
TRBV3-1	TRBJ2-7	ASSAPRLAGTYEQY
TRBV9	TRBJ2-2	ASSADSTGELF
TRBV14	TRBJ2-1	ASSQDFSGGAENEQF
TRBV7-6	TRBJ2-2	ASSLVTPGLANTGELF
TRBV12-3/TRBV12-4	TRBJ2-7	ASSLQLAGRNEQY
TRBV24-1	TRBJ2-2	ATSGDVKVGELF
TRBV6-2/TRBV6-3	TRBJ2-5	ASSPAQETQY
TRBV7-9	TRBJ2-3	ASSLLGVTDTQY
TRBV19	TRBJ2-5	ASSIAPGNQETQY
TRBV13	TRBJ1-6	ASSGGTISPLH
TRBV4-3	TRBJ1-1	ASSQEAADNTEAF
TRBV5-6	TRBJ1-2	ASSLKRQYGYT
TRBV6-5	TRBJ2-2	ASSRGPGGELF
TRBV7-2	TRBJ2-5	ASSSLYQETQY
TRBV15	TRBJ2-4	ATSRGQGIRVKNIQY
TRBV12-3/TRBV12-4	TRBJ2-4	ASSFFREGDKKY
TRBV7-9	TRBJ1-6	ASSLTGGSSPLH
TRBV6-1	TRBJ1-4	ASSEAQGVNEKLF